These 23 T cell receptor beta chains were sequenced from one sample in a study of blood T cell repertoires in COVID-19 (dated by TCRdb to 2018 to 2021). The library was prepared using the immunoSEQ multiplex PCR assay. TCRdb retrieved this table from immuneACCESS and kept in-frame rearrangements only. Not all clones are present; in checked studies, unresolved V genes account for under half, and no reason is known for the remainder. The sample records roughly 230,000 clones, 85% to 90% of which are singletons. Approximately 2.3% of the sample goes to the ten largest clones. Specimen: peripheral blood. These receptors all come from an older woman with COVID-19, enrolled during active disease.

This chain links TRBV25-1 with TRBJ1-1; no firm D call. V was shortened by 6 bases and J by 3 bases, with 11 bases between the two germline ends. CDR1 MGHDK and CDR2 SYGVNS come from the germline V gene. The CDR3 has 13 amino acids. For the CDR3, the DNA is TGTGCCAGCAGGCGGGGTGGGTACACTGAAGCTTTCTTT. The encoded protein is CASRRGGYTEAFF.

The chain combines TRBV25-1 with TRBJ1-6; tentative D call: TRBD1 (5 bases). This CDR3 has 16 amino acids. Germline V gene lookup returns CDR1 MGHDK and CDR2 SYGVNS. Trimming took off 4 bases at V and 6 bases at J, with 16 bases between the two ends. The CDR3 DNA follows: TGTGCCAGCAGTGCCCCCTCGGGACTGCTTAATTCACCCCTCCACTTT. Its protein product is CASSAPSGLLNSPLHF.

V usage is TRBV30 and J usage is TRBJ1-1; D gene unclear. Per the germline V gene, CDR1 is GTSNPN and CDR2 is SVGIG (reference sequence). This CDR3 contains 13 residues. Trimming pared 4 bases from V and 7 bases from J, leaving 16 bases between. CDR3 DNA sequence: TGTGCCTGGAAACCCCTCTCGGCGGGTGAAGCTTTCTTT. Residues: CAWKPLSAGEAFF.

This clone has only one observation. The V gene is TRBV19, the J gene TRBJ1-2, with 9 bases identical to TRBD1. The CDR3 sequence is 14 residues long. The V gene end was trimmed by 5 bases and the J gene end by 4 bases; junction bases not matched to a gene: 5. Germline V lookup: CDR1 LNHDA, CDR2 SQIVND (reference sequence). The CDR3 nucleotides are TGTGCCAGTAGTGCGGACAGGGGCCTCTATGGCTACACCTTC. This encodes CASSADRGLYGYTF.

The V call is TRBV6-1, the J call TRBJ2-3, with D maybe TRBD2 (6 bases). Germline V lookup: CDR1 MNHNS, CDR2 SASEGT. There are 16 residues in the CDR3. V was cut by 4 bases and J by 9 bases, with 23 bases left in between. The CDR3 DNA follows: TGTGCCAGCAGTGGCGGTTCAAAAGGCCCCCGGGGGACGCAGTATTTT. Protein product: CASSGGSKGPRGTQYF.

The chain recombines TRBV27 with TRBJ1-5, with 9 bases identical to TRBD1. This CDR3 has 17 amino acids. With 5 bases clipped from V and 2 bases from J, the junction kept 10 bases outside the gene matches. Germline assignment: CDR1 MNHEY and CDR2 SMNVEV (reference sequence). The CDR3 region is CASSPGTGLAGNQPQHF. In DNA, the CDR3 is TGTGCCAGCAGTCCCGGGACAGGGTTGGCAGGCAATCAGCCCCAGCATTTT.

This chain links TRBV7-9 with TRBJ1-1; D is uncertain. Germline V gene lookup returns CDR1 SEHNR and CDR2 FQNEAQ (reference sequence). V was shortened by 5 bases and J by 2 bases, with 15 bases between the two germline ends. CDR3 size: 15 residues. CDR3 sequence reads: CASSTRQVVNTEAFF. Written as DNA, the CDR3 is TGTGCCAGCAGCACAAGACAAGTCGTAAACACTGAAGCTTTCTTT.

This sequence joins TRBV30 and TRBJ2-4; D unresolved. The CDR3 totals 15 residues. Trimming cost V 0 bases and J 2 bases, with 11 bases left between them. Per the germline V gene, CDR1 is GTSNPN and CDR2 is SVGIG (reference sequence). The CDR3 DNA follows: TGTGCCTGGAGTGTCGACTTCGGAACCAAAAACATTCAGTACTTC. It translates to CAWSVDFGTKNIQYF.

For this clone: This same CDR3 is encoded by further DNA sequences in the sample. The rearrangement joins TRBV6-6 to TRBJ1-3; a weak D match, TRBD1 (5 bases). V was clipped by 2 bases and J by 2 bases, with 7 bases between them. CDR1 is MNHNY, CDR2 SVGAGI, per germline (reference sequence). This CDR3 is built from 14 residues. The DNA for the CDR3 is TGTGCCAGCAGTTACGGAGGGGCTGGAAACACCATATATTTT. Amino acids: CASSYGGAGNTIYF.

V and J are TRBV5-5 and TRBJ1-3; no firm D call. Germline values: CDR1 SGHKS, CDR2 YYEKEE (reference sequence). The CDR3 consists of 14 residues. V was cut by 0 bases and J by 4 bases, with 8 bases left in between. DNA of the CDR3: TGTGCCAGCAGCTTGGATGTATCCGGAAACACCATATATTTT. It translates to CASSLDVSGNTIYF.

This CDR3 reads CASSSGREANYGYTF. The CDR3 DNA sequence: TGTGCCAGCAGCTCTGGGCGGGAGGCTAACTATGGCTACACCTTC. V is TRBV7-3 and J is TRBJ1-2; D not resolved. Per germline, CDR1 SGHTA and CDR2 FQGTGA. Trimming took 4 bases from V and 0 from J, leaving 12 bases between them. The CDR3 has 15 residues.

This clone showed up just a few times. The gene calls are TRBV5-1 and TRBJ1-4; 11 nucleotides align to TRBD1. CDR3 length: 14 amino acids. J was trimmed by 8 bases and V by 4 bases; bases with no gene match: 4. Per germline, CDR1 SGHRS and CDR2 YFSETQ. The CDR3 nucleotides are TGCGCCAGCAGCACCGGGACAGGGGGAGAAAAACTGTTTTTT. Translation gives CASSTGTGGEKLFF.

The CDR3: CASSQDFPSTGELFF. Written as DNA, the CDR3 is TGTGCCAGCAGCCAAGACTTCCCGAGCACCGGGGAGCTGTTTTTT. The J gene is TRBJ2-2, the V gene TRBV4-2; D gene uncertain. The germline CDR1 and CDR2 sequences are LGHNA and YNFKEQ. The CDR3 has 15 residues. V lost 0 bases and J lost 4, with 9 bases in between.

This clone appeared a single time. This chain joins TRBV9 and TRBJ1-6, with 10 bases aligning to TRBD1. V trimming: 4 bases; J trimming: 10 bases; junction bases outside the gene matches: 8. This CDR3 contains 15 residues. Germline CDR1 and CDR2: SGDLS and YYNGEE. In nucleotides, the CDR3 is TGTGCCAGCAGCCAAACGGGACAGGGGAACTCACCCCTCCACTTT. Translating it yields CASSQTGQGNSPLHF.

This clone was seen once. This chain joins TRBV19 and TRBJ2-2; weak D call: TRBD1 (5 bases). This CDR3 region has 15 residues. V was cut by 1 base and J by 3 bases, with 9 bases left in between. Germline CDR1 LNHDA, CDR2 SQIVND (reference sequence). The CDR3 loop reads CASSIGAGHTGELFF. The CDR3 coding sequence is TGTGCCAGTAGTATAGGAGCAGGGCACACCGGGGAGCTGTTTTTT.

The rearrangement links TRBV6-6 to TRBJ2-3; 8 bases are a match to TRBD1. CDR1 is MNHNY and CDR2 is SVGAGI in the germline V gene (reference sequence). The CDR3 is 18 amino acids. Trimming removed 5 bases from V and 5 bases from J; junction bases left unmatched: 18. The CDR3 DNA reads TGTGCCAGCAGTCAGTTCAGGGGGCATCTGGGAAAAGAAGATACGCAGTATTTT. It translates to CASSQFRGHLGKEDTQYF.

The CDR3: CASSRGQGSTYEQYF. Written as DNA, the CDR3 is TGTGCCAGCTCACGAGGACAGGGGTCTACCTACGAGCAGTACTTC. The gene calls are TRBV18 and TRBJ2-7; 9 bases match TRBD1. The ends lost 4 bases at V and 2 bases at J; junction bases unmatched: 6. The germline V gene has CDR1 KGHSH and CDR2 LQKENI. This CDR3 spans 15 amino acids.

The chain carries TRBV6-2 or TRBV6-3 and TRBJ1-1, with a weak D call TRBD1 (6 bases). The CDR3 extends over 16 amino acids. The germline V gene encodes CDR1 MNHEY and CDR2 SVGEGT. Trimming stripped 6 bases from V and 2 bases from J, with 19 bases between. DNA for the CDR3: TGTGCCAGCAGCCCCGGGGGGGGCAGGACCAACACTGAAGCTTTCTTT. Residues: CASSPGGGRTNTEAFF.

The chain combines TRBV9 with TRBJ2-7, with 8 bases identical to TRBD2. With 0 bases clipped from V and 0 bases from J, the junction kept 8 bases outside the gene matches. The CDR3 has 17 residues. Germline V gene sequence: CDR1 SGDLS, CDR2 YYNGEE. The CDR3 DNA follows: TGTGCCAGCAGCGTAGGCGGTCTAGCGGGTAGCTCCTACGAGCAGTACTTC. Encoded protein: CASSVGGLAGSSYEQYF.

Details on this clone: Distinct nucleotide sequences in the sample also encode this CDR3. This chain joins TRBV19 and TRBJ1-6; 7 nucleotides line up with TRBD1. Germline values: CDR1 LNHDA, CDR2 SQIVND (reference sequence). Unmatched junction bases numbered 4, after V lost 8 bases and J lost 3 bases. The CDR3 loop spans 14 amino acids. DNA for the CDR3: TGTGCCAGTCGCGACAGGGACTATAATTCACCCCTCCACTTT. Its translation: CASRDRDYNSPLHF.

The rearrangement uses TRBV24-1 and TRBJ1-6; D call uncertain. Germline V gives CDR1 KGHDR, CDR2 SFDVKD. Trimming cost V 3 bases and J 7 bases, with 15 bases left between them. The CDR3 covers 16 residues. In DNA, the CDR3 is TGTGCCACCAGTGATCACTTTGAGGGAAGAAATTCACCCCTCCACTTT. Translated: CATSDHFEGRNSPLHF.

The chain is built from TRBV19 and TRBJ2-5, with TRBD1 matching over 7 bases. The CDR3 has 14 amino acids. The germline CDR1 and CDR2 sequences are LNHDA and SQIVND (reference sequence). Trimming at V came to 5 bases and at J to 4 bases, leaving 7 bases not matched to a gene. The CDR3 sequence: CASSQRQGGETQYF. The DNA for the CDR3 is TGTGCCAGTAGTCAAAGACAGGGTGGAGAGACCCAGTACTTC. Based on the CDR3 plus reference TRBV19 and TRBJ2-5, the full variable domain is DGGITQSPKYLFRKEGQNVTLSCEQNLNHDAMYWYRQDPGQGLRLIYYSQIVNDFQKGDIAEGYSVSREKKESFPLTVTSAQKNPTAFYLCASSQRQGGETQYFGPGTRLLVL.

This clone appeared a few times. CDR3 bases: TGTGCCATCAGTGACCTTCCCTCCTACGAGCAGTACTTC. As protein: CAISDLPSYEQYF. This rearrangement joins TRBV10-3 to TRBJ2-7; D uncertain. Between the trimmed V and J ends, which lost 3 bases and 0 bases, there was a span of 6 bases. The germline V gene has CDR1 ENHRY and CDR2 SYGVKD. The CDR3 has 13 amino acids.